This T cell receptor beta chain was sequenced during a study of OX40 agonist ivuxolimab in advanced cancers. In germline, CDR1 is SGDLS, CDR2 YYNGEE. Losses at the gene ends were 2 bases for V and 6 bases for J; bases not matched to a gene: 2. This CDR3 has 13 amino acids. Assay used: immunoSEQ multiplex PCR; TCRdb lists only in-frame clones, some missing. There are about 19,000 clones in the sample; approximately 91% occur only once, and 50% lies in the top ten. The clonotype comes from an adult with an advanced solid tumor such as melanoma, head and neck, liver or kidney cancer. The specimen was CD4+ or CD8+ T cells sorted from blood, collected in a trial of the OX40 agonist ivuxolimab. The genes are TRBV9 and TRBJ2-1; 7 nucleotides agree with TRBD2. The CDR3, as DNA: TGTGCCAGCAGCGTCTCTAGCGGCAATGAGCAGTTCTTC. Translated: CASSVSSGNEQFF.